Included here is one TCR beta chain sequence, with context. This clone was counted a few times. It has no known antigen specificity. No qualities accompany the bases; no much larger clone lies one base away. Using the deep immunoSEQ assay, TCR CDR3 regions were amplified from genomic DNA by multiplex PCR. For each cell subset, the extracted genomic DNA was distributed evenly across all wells of several immunoSEQ 96-well plates, and each plate served as one replicate. Each replicate PCR for sorted subsets received around 0.2 ug genomic DNA, equal to 28,000 or so T cell genomes. Purified libraries were measured with a Qubit 3.0 fluorometer, size-checked on a Bioanalyzer 2100, and measured again with the KAPA Library Quantification kit. Every immunoSEQ 96-well plate was sequenced on a dedicated single-read 150-cycle Illumina NextSeq 550 flow cell. The authors' pipeline ran thus. The immunoSEQ output contained only junctional sequences without quality scores, so filtering could not match that applied to full-length reads. To assign V/J genes and CDR3, sequences were annotated against IMGT germline references using PyIR, a Python wrapper for IgBLAST v1.9. Reads were removed for weak V/J assignments (E-value above 1e-6), missing CDR3, stop codons, out-of-frame junctions, or ambiguous translated residues. A V3J clonotype was defined by an identical inferred V gene, J gene, and CDR3 amino acid sequence. To compute the percentage overlap between repertoires, the number of shared unique clonotypes was divided by the size of the smaller repertoire. RTK rarefaction, the Chao1 estimator, and Recon v2.1 estimates of unobserved clonotypes were used to assess repertoire richness. For all TCRbeta clonotypes obtained by the gDNA method from four donors, generation probabilities were computed with OLGA. Sourced from immuneACCESS, this table was stored by TCRdb with only in-frame sequences that have V and J called. A share of the clones is absent; for the studies checked, an unresolved V gene accounts for under half, and the remainder has no known explanation. V, J and clone size reflect that table, while D and trimming were determined from the DNA. The sample profile shows about 360,000 clones; roughly 80% of them were found once. More than 9% of the sample rests with the top ten.

The donors were healthy, HIV-negative adults with no recently reported acute infections or vaccinations. Only Caucasian adults living in Nashville, Tennessee, USA were represented among the donors. CD4+ T cells were enriched by magnetic negative selection, after which naive cells were positively selected on CD45RA and the negative fraction was taken as the memory subset. Blood was obtained by leukapheresis, after which PBMCs were separated by Ficoll-Histopaque density gradient centrifugation and cryopreserved in liquid nitrogen vapor phase. Analytical flow cytometry was used to check the purity and quantity of every magnetically sorted T cell population. Genomic DNA was isolated from each sorted fraction and quantified by UV absorbance on a Nanodrop 2000c. The data belong to a study of shared clonotypes between healthy human individuals (dated by TCRdb to 2018 to 2021). As for the study more broadly: Three men and two women, aged 18 to 49 years, made up the cohort. For each donor, CD4 naive and CD4 memory were each given three plates, CD8 naive was given two plates, and CD8 memory was given one plate. To estimate repertoire size and how much clonotype sharing occurs between individuals, the study deeply sequenced the blood TCR repertoires of about five healthy adults. Leukapheresis yielded between about 0.9 and 8.9 billion PBMCs per donor. Different laboratories and diverse techniques were used to prepare libraries and sequence TCR repertoires, to increase sequencing depth and limit assay-specific biases. Results the study describes overall, beyond this receptor: Estimated clonotype richness was generally larger for naive than for memory subsets. Clonotypes shared by all four sorted-subset donors showed higher generation probabilities than non-shared clonotypes. Across a handful of donors, approximately 4.9% of naive CD4, roughly 3.8% of naive CD8, around 2.5% of memory CD4, and 0.4% to 0.45% of memory CD8 clonotypes were shared. Based on pairwise subsampling, the degree of clonotype sharing among donors was expected to be affected by sequencing depth. The genetic and exposure-history diversity represented was limited by the small number of donors. Sampling was restricted to blood, and TCR repertoires in tissue are likely to differ from TCR repertoires in blood. Incomplete sequencing was indicated by rarefaction of sorted-subset datasets, despite the large sequencing depth.

There are 15 amino acids in the CDR3, from cysteine to phenylalanine inclusive. The read is trimmed to its CDR3 DNA, 45 bases read in frame from base 1. Unmatched junction bases come to 8, with V trimmed by 6 bases and J by 5 bases. CDR1 MGHDK and CDR2 SYGVNS are derived from the germline V gene. The rearrangement combines TRBV25-1 with TRBJ2-7, with 12 junctional bases fitting TRBD2. Sequences were obtained from memory CD4+ T cells sorted from blood. According to the study, the label for this sample's cell subset or site signals: CD45RA-negative fraction. The clonotype comes from a man aged 25-45 years in good health. The nucleotide sequence is given as TGTGCCAGCAGCTACCCGGGACTAGCGGGTAACGAGCAGTACTTC. Its protein product is CASSYPGLAGNEQYF.